This T cell receptor (beta chain) appears in the sequencing data of a study of T-cell memory formation after mild COVID-19. Background on the study: The two donors had largely donor-specific TCR clusters.

Findings and caveats of the study: Clones that shrank (day 15 to 85) were balanced CD4/CD8, whereas later expanders leaned CD4+.

Germline V gives CDR1 SGHTA, CDR2 FQGNSA. V was pared by 5 bases and J by 6 bases, with 19 bases between. The CDR3 totals 15 residues. A single record per CDR3 protein comes from TCRdb applying MiXCR to the 5' RACE reads. This table holds under 300,000 distinct CDR3 sequences, 7.5% to 9.5% found once. This clonotype showed up just a few times. Its antigen is unidentified. The chain employs TRBV7-2 and TRBJ1-2; D is unresolved. This TCR was recovered from a man in his late teens or twenties who had mild COVID-19 (a few samples of this study predate the infection). Cell type and time point are not known. Sequenced input: PBMCs or a T cell subset sorted from them (not recorded which). In nucleotides, the CDR3 is TGTGCCAGCAGCCCCAATACCGGACCAAGGAATGGCTACACCTTC. It codes for CASSPNTGPRNGYTF.